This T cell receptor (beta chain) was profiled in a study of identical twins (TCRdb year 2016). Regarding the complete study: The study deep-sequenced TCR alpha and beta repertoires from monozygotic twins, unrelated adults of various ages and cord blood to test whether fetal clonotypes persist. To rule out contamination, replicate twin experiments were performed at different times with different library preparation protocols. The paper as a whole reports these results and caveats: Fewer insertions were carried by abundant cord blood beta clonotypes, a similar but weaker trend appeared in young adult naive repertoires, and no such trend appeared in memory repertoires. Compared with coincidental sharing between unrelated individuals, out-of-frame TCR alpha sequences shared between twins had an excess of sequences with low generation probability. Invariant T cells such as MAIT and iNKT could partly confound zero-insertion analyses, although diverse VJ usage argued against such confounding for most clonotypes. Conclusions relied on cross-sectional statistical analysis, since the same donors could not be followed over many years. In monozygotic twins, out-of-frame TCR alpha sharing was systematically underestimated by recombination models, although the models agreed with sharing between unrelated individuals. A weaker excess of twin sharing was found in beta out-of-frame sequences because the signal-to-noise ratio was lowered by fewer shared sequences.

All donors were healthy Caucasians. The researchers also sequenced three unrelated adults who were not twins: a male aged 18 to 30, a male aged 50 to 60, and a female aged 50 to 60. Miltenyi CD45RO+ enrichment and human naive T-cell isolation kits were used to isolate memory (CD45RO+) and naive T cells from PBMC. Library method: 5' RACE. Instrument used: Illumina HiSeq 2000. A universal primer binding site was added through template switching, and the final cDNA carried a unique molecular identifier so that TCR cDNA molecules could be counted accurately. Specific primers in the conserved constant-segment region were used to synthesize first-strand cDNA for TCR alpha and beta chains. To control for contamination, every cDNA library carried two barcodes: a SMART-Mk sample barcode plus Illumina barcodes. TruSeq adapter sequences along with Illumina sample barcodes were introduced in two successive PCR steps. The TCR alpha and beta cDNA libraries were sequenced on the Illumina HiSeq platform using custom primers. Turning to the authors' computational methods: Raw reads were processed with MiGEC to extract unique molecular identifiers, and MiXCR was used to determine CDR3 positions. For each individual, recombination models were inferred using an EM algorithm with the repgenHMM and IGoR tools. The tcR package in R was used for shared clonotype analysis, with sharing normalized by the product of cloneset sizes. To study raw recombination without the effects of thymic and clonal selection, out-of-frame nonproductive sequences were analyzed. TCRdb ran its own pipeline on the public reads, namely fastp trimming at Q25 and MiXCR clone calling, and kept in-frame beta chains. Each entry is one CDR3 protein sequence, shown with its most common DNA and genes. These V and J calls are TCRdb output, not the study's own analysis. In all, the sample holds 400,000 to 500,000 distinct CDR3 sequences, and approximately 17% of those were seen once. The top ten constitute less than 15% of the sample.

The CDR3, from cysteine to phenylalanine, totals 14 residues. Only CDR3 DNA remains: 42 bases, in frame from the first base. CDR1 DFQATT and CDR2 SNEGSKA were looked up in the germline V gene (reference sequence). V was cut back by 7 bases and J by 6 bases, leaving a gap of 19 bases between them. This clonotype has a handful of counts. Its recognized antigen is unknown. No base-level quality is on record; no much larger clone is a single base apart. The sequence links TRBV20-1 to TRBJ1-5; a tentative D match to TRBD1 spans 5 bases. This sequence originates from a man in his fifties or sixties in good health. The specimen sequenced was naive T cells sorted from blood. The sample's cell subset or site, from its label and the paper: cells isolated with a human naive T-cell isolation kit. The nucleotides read TGCAGTGGCATAGAGTCGGGGGAAGGTCAGCCCCAGCATTTT. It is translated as CSGIESGEGQPQHF.